A single sample gave rise to the 12 T cell receptor beta chains below, sequenced in a study of cytomegalovirus exposure and HLA in healthy donors. Use of 60 Vbeta and 13 Jbeta primers characterized the PCR. Sequencing was performed with immunoSEQ multiplex PCR; in TCRdb, only in-frame clones are kept and a portion is missing. The listing records 150,000 to 250,000 clones. Sequencing was carried out using PBMCs. The receptor source for this set is a boy between 10 and 17 years old in good health and CMV-seronegative.

V and J are TRBV5-1 and TRBJ2-1; 9 nucleotides match TRBD1. The germline gives CDR1 SGHRS, CDR2 YFSETQ. The CDR3 contains 14 residues. Unmatched junction bases numbered 7, after V lost 5 bases and J lost 7 bases. The CDR3 sequence: CASSAGTGSNEQFF. The DNA of the CDR3 is TGCGCCAGCAGTGCCGGGACAGGGTCAAATGAGCAGTTCTTC.

The V call is TRBV15, the J call TRBJ1-2; TRBD1 agrees at 10 bases. V dropped 0 bases and J dropped 1; count of bases not matched to a gene: 8. Per germline, CDR1 LNHNV and CDR2 YYDKDF (reference sequence). The CDR3 is made up of 18 amino acids. CDR3 sequence reads: CATSRDLGTGAINYGYTF. CDR3 bases: TGTGCCACCAGCAGAGATTTAGGGACAGGGGCGATTAACTATGGCTACACCTTC.

This chain joins TRBV7-2 and TRBJ2-2, with a tentative D call TRBD2 (5 bases). Germline CDR1 reads SGHTA; CDR2 reads FQGNSA. CDR3 length equals 17 residues. The V and J ends lost 2 bases and 2 bases respectively, with 15 bases between them. CDR3: CASSLRDIRGNTGELFF. In DNA, the CDR3 is TGTGCCAGCAGCTTACGTGATATCCGGGGAAACACCGGGGAGCTGTTTTTT.

The J gene is TRBJ2-3, the V gene TRBV6-4; TRBD2 aligns across 8 bases. The CDR3 runs 14 residues. CDR1 and CDR2 (germline): MRHNA, SNTAGT. With 3 bases clipped from V and 4 bases from J, the junction kept 3 bases outside the gene matches. CDR3 bases: TGTGCCAGCAGTGAAGGAGCGGGGGCAGATACGCAGTATTTT. Translation: CASSEGAGADTQYF.

The rearrangement links TRBV15 to TRBJ2-5; 7 nucleotides agree with TRBD2. Germline V gives CDR1 LNHNV, CDR2 YYDKDF (reference sequence). There are 16 residues in the CDR3. V was pared by 2 bases and J by 5 bases, with 11 bases of the junction left unmatched. The chain's CDR3 is CATSRYAGRGSETQYF. The DNA of the CDR3 is TGTGCCACCAGCAGATATGCAGGGAGGGGTTCGGAGACCCAGTACTTC.

For the CDR3, the DNA is TGTGCCAGCAGCATAGAGGGGGGGCTCAACTATGGCTACACCTTC. Translating it yields CASSIEGGLNYGYTF. This chain links TRBV7-2 with TRBJ1-2, with D possibly being TRBD1 (6 bases). The CDR3 covers 15 residues. Trimming removed 5 bases at V and 2 bases at J, with 15 bases between. The germline V gene has CDR1 SGHTA and CDR2 FQGNSA.

The chain links TRBV2 to TRBJ2-5; 8 bases map to TRBD1. CDR1 and CDR2 (germline): SNHLY, FYNNEI. This CDR3 has 16 residues. Unmatched junction bases numbered 13, after V lost 7 bases and J lost 3 bases. In DNA form, the CDR3 reads TGTGCCAGCACCAGAAGAGACAGGGGAGCAAAAGAGACCCAGTACTTC. Protein sequence: CASTRRDRGAKETQYF. The variable domain in full, completed from reference TRBV2 and TRBJ2-5, reads EPEVTQTPSHQVTQMGQEVILRCVPISNHLYFYWYRQILGQKVEFLVSFYNNEISEKSEIFDDQFSVERPDGSNFTLKIRSTKLEDSAMYFCASTRRDRGAKETQYFGPGTRLLVL.

The chain employs TRBV4-2 and TRBJ2-1; D perhaps matches TRBD2 (6 bases). V was clipped by 4 bases and J by 11 bases, with 18 bases between them. CDR3 length equals 14 residues. Germline-derived CDR1 and CDR2 are LGHNA and YNFKEQ. CDR3 nucleotide sequence: TGTGCCAGCAGCCTGCGATCCGGTGCGGGGAAGCAGTTCTTC. It specifies CASSLRSGAGKQFF.

V usage is TRBV5-4 and J usage is TRBJ1-2; D is unclear. Between the trimmed V and J ends, which lost 5 bases and 4 bases, there was a span of 15 bases. The germline CDR1 and CDR2 sequences are SGHNT and YYREEE (reference sequence). CDR3 size: 14 residues. CDR3 residues: CASSPTPSGYGYTF. The CDR3 nucleotides read TGTGCCAGCAGTCCAACACCGTCGGGCTATGGCTACACCTTC.

The genes are TRBV19 and TRBJ1-5; 7 nucleotides agree with TRBD1. The CDR3 has 15 amino acids. The germline V gene has CDR1 LNHDA and CDR2 SQIVND (reference sequence). J gave up 3 bases and V 3 bases, and 5 bases lay outside the gene matches. CDR3 region: CASSMYRGPNQPQHF. The CDR3 DNA is TGTGCCAGTAGTATGTACAGGGGACCCAATCAGCCCCAGCATTTT.

The V gene is TRBV29-1, the J gene TRBJ2-1; 7 bases agree with TRBD2. The CDR3 runs to 13 residues. J gave up 9 bases and V 6 bases, and 11 bases lay outside the gene matches. Germline CDR1 SQVTM, CDR2 ANQGSEA. The CDR3 loop reads CSVWAGLAAEQFF. The CDR3 DNA reads TGCAGCGTCTGGGCGGGGCTAGCGGCTGAGCAGTTCTTC.

The chain links TRBV19 to TRBJ1-1; TRBD1 agrees at 9 bases. This CDR3 contains 13 residues. The V gene end was trimmed by 10 bases and the J gene end by 7 bases; junction bases not matched to a gene: 10. The germline V gene has CDR1 LNHDA and CDR2 SQIVND (reference sequence). CDR3 in amino acids: CATRPGQGVEAFF. CDR3 DNA: TGTGCCACCCGACCGGGACAGGGAGTTGAAGCTTTCTTT.